These 19 T cell receptor beta chains were all obtained from the same sample, sequenced in a study of cytomegalovirus exposure and HLA in healthy donors. 13 Jbeta primers and 60 Vbeta primers were used for the PCR. TCRdb's copy holds only in-frame clones and misses some; the assay was immunoSEQ multiplex PCR. The sample has tens of thousands of clones, approximately 79% seen once. What was sequenced was PBMCs. These receptors were obtained from a man aged 25-45 years in good health and CMV-seronegative.

The V gene is TRBV19, the J gene TRBJ2-5, with D possibly TRBD2 on 8 matching bases. CDR3 length: 17 residues. Trimming shortened V by 0 bases and J by 7 bases, and 21 bases separated the two germline ends. CDR1 and CDR2 (germline): LNHDA, SQIVND (reference sequence). CDR3 coding DNA: TGTGCCAGTAGTATAGACGGCGGGGGGACAGTTATAAGGACCCAGTACTTC. It translates to CASSIDGGGTVIRTQYF.

In DNA, the CDR3 is TGTGCCAGCTCACCCAGTTATAGCAATCAGCCCCAGCATTTT. It translates to CASSPSYSNQPQHF. V is TRBV18 and J is TRBJ1-5; D not resolved. V lost 3 bases and J 0 bases, leaving 6 bases between the germline ends. Germline assignment: CDR1 KGHSH and CDR2 LQKENI. This CDR3 contains 14 residues.

This chain uses TRBV7-9 with TRBJ1-2; D gene uncertain. Germline V gene lookup returns CDR1 SEHNR and CDR2 FQNEAQ (reference sequence). CDR3 length equals 15 residues. The V end lost 5 bases, the J end lost 4 bases, and 17 bases lay between the germline ends. The CDR3 loop is CASSPGVSSVYGYTF. The CDR3 DNA reads TGTGCCAGCAGCCCCGGGGTCTCATCGGTCTATGGCTACACCTTC.

The chain recombines TRBV9 with TRBJ1-5, with a possible D match to TRBD1 (5 bases). CDR1 is SGDLS, CDR2 YYNGEE, per germline. CDR3 size: 15 residues. The ends were cut back, 2 bases at V and 4 bases at J, with 13 bases in the middle. The CDR3, as DNA: TGTGCCAGCAGCGTGGGAACAGGCCCTAATCAGCCCCAGCATTTT. Protein sequence: CASSVGTGPNQPQHF.

This chain links TRBV5-1 with TRBJ1-6; tentative D call: TRBD1 (5 bases). The germline CDR1 and CDR2 sequences are SGHRS and YFSETQ. V was pared by 4 bases and J by 0 bases, with 14 bases between. CDR3 size: 17 residues. DNA for the CDR3: TGCGCCAGCAGCCCCGCGCGGGGCGCCTCCTATAATTCACCCCTCCACTTT. As protein: CASSPARGASYNSPLHF.

The genes are TRBV7-2 and TRBJ2-7, with D possibly being TRBD2 (5 bases). The CDR3 spans 13 residues. Germline CDR1 SGHTA, CDR2 FQGNSA. Between the trimmed V and J ends, which lost 4 bases and 2 bases, there was a span of 9 bases. The CDR3 loop is CASSSPGTYEQYF. DNA of the CDR3: TGTGCCAGCAGCTCCCCGGGGACCTACGAGCAGTACTTC.

This clone showed up just a few times. The V call is TRBV6-6, the J call TRBJ2-7; TRBD1 matches 12 bases. CDR1 and CDR2 from the germline V gene are MNHNY and SVGAGI (reference sequence). Losses at the gene ends were 5 bases for V and 1 base for J; bases not matched to a gene: 6. The CDR3 extends over 16 amino acids. The CDR3 is CASSQGDRGLSYEQYF. In DNA, the CDR3 is TGTGCCAGCAGTCAAGGGGACAGGGGGCTTTCCTACGAGCAGTACTTC.

Written as DNA, the CDR3 is TGTGCCAGCTCCTTGGACAAGAACACTGAAGCTTTCTTT. This gives the protein CASSLDKNTEAFF. V is TRBV18 and J is TRBJ1-1; D perhaps matches TRBD1 (5 bases). Per the germline V gene, CDR1 is KGHSH and CDR2 is LQKENI. The CDR3 is 13 amino acids. V lost 6 bases to trimming and J lost 1 base, with 9 bases between them.

This clone was counted only a few times. The gene calls are TRBV7-9 and TRBJ2-5, with TRBD1 as a possible D gene (5 bases). The V and J ends lost 0 bases and 3 bases respectively, with 8 bases between them. There are 14 residues in the CDR3. Germline values: CDR1 SEHNR, CDR2 FQNEAQ (reference sequence). CDR3 sequence: CASSLAGREETQYF. As DNA, the CDR3 is TGTGCCAGCAGCTTAGCAGGCAGGGAAGAGACCCAGTACTTC.

This clone is a singleton in its sample. The V call is TRBV5-1, the J call TRBJ2-7; 8 bases match TRBD1. CDR1 and CDR2 (germline): SGHRS, YFSETQ. V lost 3 bases, J lost 5 bases, and 1 base stayed unmatched. The CDR3 consists of 12 residues. The CDR3 loop is CASSSDRDEQYF. CDR3 bases: TGCGCCAGCAGCTCGGACAGGGACGAGCAGTACTTC.

The chain combines TRBV7-6 with TRBJ1-1, with D uncertain. The CDR3 is made up of 13 amino acids. The germline V gene encodes CDR1 SGHVS and CDR2 FNYEAQ. V was cut by 2 bases and J by 1 base, with 5 bases left in between. In DNA form, the CDR3 reads TGTGCCAGCAGCTTAAACAAGAACACTGAAGCTTTCTTT. Its translation is CASSLNKNTEAFF.

This clone appeared a few times. This chain joins TRBV7-8 and TRBJ1-1; D may be TRBD1 (6 bases). Germline CDR1 and CDR2: SGHVS and FQNEAQ. This CDR3 is built from 15 residues. The V and J ends lost 1 base and 1 base respectively, with 10 bases between them. The CDR3 spells CASSLVGTQNTEAFF. Here the CDR3 DNA reads TGTGCCAGCAGCTTAGTAGGGACACAGAACACTGAAGCTTTCTTT.

The rearrangement joins TRBV9 to TRBJ2-5; a weak D match, TRBD1 (6 bases). Per germline, CDR1 SGDLS and CDR2 YYNGEE. Trimming cost V 0 bases and J 4 bases, with 13 bases left between them. The CDR3 spans 15 residues. The CDR3 coding sequence is TGTGCCAGCAGCGTAGCACGTACAGGGCGAGAGACCCAGTACTTC. The encoded protein is CASSVARTGRETQYF.

This chain's CDR3 is CASSLGTGALYTIYF. In DNA, the CDR3 is TGTGCCAGCAGCTTAGGGACAGGGGCTCTCTACACCATATATTTT. V and J are TRBV7-2 and TRBJ1-3, with 9 bases fitting TRBD1. This CDR3 comprises 15 residues. CDR1 and CDR2 (germline): SGHTA, FQGNSA. The ends lost 1 base at V and 8 bases at J; junction bases unmatched: 6.

This clone was picked up one time. The rearrangement uses TRBV10-1 and TRBJ2-2; no clear D gene. The CDR3 covers 12 residues. Trimming shortened V by 6 bases and J by 6 bases, and 8 bases separated the two germline ends. CDR1 and CDR2 from the germline V gene are WNHNN and SYGVQD (reference sequence). In nucleotides, the CDR3 is TGCGCCAGCAGCAACTTAGCCGGGGAGCTGTTTTTT. Translated, it gives CASSNLAGELFF.

For the CDR3, the DNA is TGTGCCAGTCGCGGACAGGACACCGGGGAGCTGTTTTTT. Encoded protein: CASRGQDTGELFF. The chain links TRBV19 to TRBJ2-2; 7 bases fit TRBD1. Trimming at V came to 8 bases and at J to 3 bases, leaving 3 bases not matched to a gene. This CDR3 has 13 amino acids. CDR1 LNHDA and CDR2 SQIVND come from the germline V gene (reference sequence).

This chain connects TRBV15 to TRBJ2-2; 9 bases map to TRBD1. The CDR3 has 15 residues. The V segment lost 5 bases and the J segment 6 bases; nucleotides outside the gene matches: 7. Germline CDR1 and CDR2: LNHNV and YYDKDF (reference sequence). The CDR3 reads CATSYRQGVAGELFF. The CDR3 region has the DNA TGTGCCACCAGCTATAGACAGGGGGTGGCCGGGGAGCTGTTTTTT.

The rearrangement uses TRBV29-1 and TRBJ1-5; no clear D. Germline CDR1 SQVTM, CDR2 ANQGSEA. The V end was cut by 4 bases, the J end by 5 bases, with 9 bases between. The length of the CDR3 is 12 residues. CDR3 coding DNA: TGCAGCGTTGGGTTCCGAGATCAGCCCCAGCATTTT. It codes for CSVGFRDQPQHF.

The rearrangement links TRBV18 to TRBJ2-3, with D possibly being TRBD2 (5 bases). Germline V gene data show CDR1 as KGHSH and CDR2 as LQKENI. The CDR3 totals 16 residues. V dropped 3 bases and J dropped 4 bases, with 17 bases sitting between them. Here the CDR3 DNA reads TGTGCCAGCTCACCGCGTGACGAGGGCTGGGCAGATACGCAGTATTTT. This sequence encodes CASSPRDEGWADTQYF.